This entry lists 17 T cell receptor beta chains sequenced from one sample in a study of blood T cell repertoires in COVID-19. Using immunoSEQ multiplex PCR, the repertoire was profiled, and TCRdb retains in-frame clones only, with some absent. The repertoire includes a few hundred thousand clones, roughly 88% of them detected once, and around 1.9% sits in the top ten. The specimen was PBMCs or T cells enriched from blood (not recorded which). The receptors stem from a woman between 40 and 50 years old who had recovered from COVID-19.

The chain recombines TRBV2 with TRBJ1-2, with 7 bases that match TRBD1. Germline CDR1 SNHLY, CDR2 FYNNEI. The CDR3 has 13 amino acids. With V trimmed by 4 bases and J by 8 bases, 7 bases remained unmatched. DNA of the CDR3: TGTGCCAGCAGTGGACAGGGCATCCGGGGCTACACCTTC. Translation: CASSGQGIRGYTF.

The rearrangement links TRBV27 to TRBJ1-5; TRBD1 aligns across 7 bases. The CDR3 has 14 amino acids. The V gene end was trimmed by 4 bases and the J gene end by 7 bases; junction bases not matched to a gene: 7. Germline V gene data show CDR1 as MNHEY and CDR2 as SMNVEV (reference sequence). The CDR3 loop is CASSSQGGGQPQHF. The CDR3 nucleotides are TGTGCCAGCAGTTCGCAGGGGGGAGGACAGCCCCAGCATTTT.

DNA for the CDR3: TGTGCCAGCTCACCGGTAGCGGGTGACACAGATACGCAGTATTTT. It specifies CASSPVAGDTDTQYF. The chain joins TRBV18 to TRBJ2-3; 7 nucleotides match TRBD2. The V and J ends lost 3 bases and 2 bases, in that order; junction bases with no gene match: 5. Germline CDR1 reads KGHSH; CDR2 reads LQKENI. CDR3 length: 15 residues.

The gene calls are TRBV14 and TRBJ2-7, with 9 nucleotides matching TRBD1. The trim removed 4 bases at V and 6 bases at J, leaving 4 bases unmatched. This CDR3 has 13 amino acids. The germline gives CDR1 SGHDN, CDR2 FVKESK. The CDR3 nucleotides are TGTGCCAGCAGCCCCTGGGGACAGGGCGAGCAGTACTTC. Its translation is CASSPWGQGEQYF.

The V and J genes are TRBV18 and TRBJ2-1, with a possible D match to TRBD2 (5 bases). Per germline, CDR1 KGHSH and CDR2 LQKENI. Deletions cut 2 bases from V and 5 bases from J, with 7 bases between. CDR3 size: 13 residues. The CDR3 reads CASSPTRDNEQFF. CDR3 DNA: TGTGCCAGCTCACCAACTAGAGACAATGAGCAGTTCTTC.

The chain couples TRBV6-5 to TRBJ2-5, with D perhaps TRBD2 (5 bases). The germline CDR1 and CDR2 sequences are MNHEY and SVGAGI. Trimming took 8 bases from V and 12 from J, leaving 22 bases between them. The CDR3 totals 13 residues. CDR3 residues: CASALPGRGRKYF. The CDR3 DNA reads as TGTGCCAGCGCCCTCCCTGGTCGGGGAAGAAAGTACTTC.

V and J are TRBV11-2 and TRBJ1-1, with D possibly being TRBD1 (5 bases). Germline V lookup: CDR1 SGHAT, CDR2 FQNNGV. CDR3 size: 14 residues. Deletions cut 0 bases from V and 3 bases from J, with 8 bases between. DNA of the CDR3: TGTGCCAGCAGCTTAGATCGGGGGGACACTGAAGCTTTCTTT. It yields the protein CASSLDRGDTEAFF.

The CDR3 reads CASSQASGLREEQYF. CDR3 coding DNA: TGTGCCAGCAGCCAAGCCTCGGGACTCCGGGAAGAGCAGTACTTC. The genes are TRBV3-1 (or the pseudogene TRBV3-2) and TRBJ2-7; TRBD2 might be the D (6 bases). The germline CDR1 and CDR2 sequences are LGHDT and YNNKEL (reference sequence). CDR3 length: 15 amino acids. V was shortened by 1 base and J by 7 bases, with 17 bases between the two germline ends.

The chain carries TRBV5-6 and TRBJ1-2; 7 nucleotides agree with TRBD1. Per germline, CDR1 SGHDT and CDR2 YYEEEE. CDR3 size: 13 residues. J lost 8 bases, V lost 4 bases, and 8 bases had no gene match. This CDR3 is CASSPGTEGGYTF. As DNA, the CDR3 is TGTGCCAGCAGCCCCGGGACAGAGGGGGGCTACACCTTC.

The rearrangement joins TRBV7-9 to TRBJ2-7, with D possibly being TRBD2 (5 bases). With 5 bases removed from V and 3 bases from J, the gap between germline ends came to 14 bases. Germline values: CDR1 SEHNR, CDR2 FQNEAQ (reference sequence). This CDR3 has 14 amino acids. The CDR3 sequence is CASSPSPGNYEQYF. The DNA of the CDR3 is TGTGCCAGCAGCCCCAGCCCGGGAAACTACGAGCAGTACTTC.

The chain carries TRBV24-1 and TRBJ1-5, with D maybe TRBD1 (6 bases). V lost 3 bases, J lost 0 bases, and 20 bases lay in between. Germline assignment: CDR1 KGHDR and CDR2 SFDVKD. CDR3 length: 19 residues. The CDR3 bases are TGTGCCACCAGTGATCCGCGGGAGAGGGGGACCTATAGCAATCAGCCCCAGCATTTT. It codes for CATSDPRERGTYSNQPQHF.

The rearrangement joins TRBV7-9 to TRBJ2-1; 7 positions agree with TRBD2. The J segment lost 9 bases and the V segment lost 3 bases, leaving 17 bases of the junction unmatched. CDR1 and CDR2 (germline): SEHNR, FQNEAQ (reference sequence). The CDR3 sequence is 17 residues long. Here the CDR3 DNA reads TGTGCCAGCAGCTTGGGGACTGGACCGGGAGGTGGGAGTGAGCAGTTCTTC. As protein: CASSLGTGPGGGSEQFF.

The gene calls are TRBV4-3 and TRBJ2-1; 8 bases align to TRBD2. Germline trimming cut 4 bases from V and 4 bases from J; bases unmatched to any gene: 6. The CDR3 is made up of 15 amino acids. Germline CDR1 LGHNA, CDR2 YSLEER. The CDR3 protein is CASSPTGGRYNEQFF. CDR3 nucleotide sequence: TGCGCCAGCAGCCCCACCGGCGGGAGGTACAATGAGCAGTTCTTC.

This clone was picked up a small number of times. The rearrangement joins TRBV5-1 to TRBJ2-1, with D possibly matching TRBD2 (5 bases). The germline CDR1 and CDR2 sequences are SGHRS and YFSETQ. V was clipped by 4 bases and J by 5 bases, with 19 bases between them. This CDR3 region has 16 residues. This CDR3 reads CASSQRAGRIHNEQFF. DNA for the CDR3: TGCGCCAGCAGCCAGAGGGCGGGCAGGATACACAATGAGCAGTTCTTC. The full variable domain, completed using reference TRBV5-1 and TRBJ2-1, is KAGVTQTPRYLIKTRGQQVTLSCSPISGHRSVSWYQQTPGQGLQFLFEYFSETQRNKGNFPGRFSGRQFSNSRSEMNVSTLELGDSALYLCASSQRAGRIHNEQFFGPGTRLTVL.

The genes are TRBV5-5 and TRBJ2-7; 15 bases map to TRBD2. The V gene end was trimmed by 1 base and the J gene end by 0 bases; junction bases not matched to a gene: 8. The CDR3 sequence is 19 residues long. CDR1 is SGHKS and CDR2 is YYEKEE in the germline V gene (reference sequence). Written as DNA, the CDR3 is TGTGCCAGCAGCTTGACTGGACTAGCGGGAGGGCTGCTCTCCTACGAGCAGTACTTC. It is translated as CASSLTGLAGGLLSYEQYF.

This chain connects TRBV6-2 or TRBV6-3 to TRBJ2-3; 14 nucleotides match TRBD2. Germline CDR1 and CDR2: MNHEY and SVGEGT. V gave up 2 bases and J gave up 3 bases; unmatched junction bases: 7. The CDR3 spans 18 residues. The CDR3 sequence: CASSYPLRTSGRTDTQYF. The CDR3, as DNA: TGTGCCAGCAGTTACCCCCTACGGACTAGCGGGAGGACAGATACGCAGTATTTT.

The chain couples TRBV28 to TRBJ1-1; 8 nucleotides agree with TRBD1. J was trimmed by 10 bases and V by 6 bases; bases with no gene match: 7. Germline values: CDR1 MDHEN, CDR2 SYDVKM. The CDR3 has 12 residues. Here the CDR3 DNA reads TGTGCCAGCAGGCCGACAGGGGTTGGAGCTTTCTTT. Protein sequence: CASRPTGVGAFF.